Listed here are 22 T cell receptor beta chains from one sample, sequenced in a study of blood T cell repertoires in COVID-19 (dated by TCRdb to 2020 to 2021). Library method: the immunoSEQ multiplex PCR assay. Drawn from immuneACCESS, this table holds only the in-frame rearrangements with V and J called that TCRdb kept. Clones are partly lost; checked studies trace under half to an unresolved V gene and leave the rest unexplained. This sample has about 80,000 clones in its table, and about four fifths of those were observed once. Less than 40% of the sample lies in the top ten. Sequenced: peripheral blood. All receptors derive from a woman aged 70-85 years with acute or convalescent COVID-19.

V usage is TRBV12-3 or TRBV12-4 and J usage is TRBJ1-1; the D is unclear. V lost 2 bases and J lost 6, with 10 bases in between. The CDR3 covers 13 residues. CDR3 amino acids: CASSLMVRSEAFF. CDR3 in DNA: TGTGCCAGCAGTTTAATGGTCAGGTCTGAAGCTTTCTTT.

This clone was seen only a few times. This chain joins TRBV7-2 and TRBJ2-1, with 8 bases that match TRBD2. The junction had 6 bases not matched to a gene; V was cut back by 4 bases and J by 4 bases. The CDR3 has 15 residues. CDR1 and CDR2 from the germline V gene are SGHTA and FQGNSA. The CDR3 DNA sequence: TGTGCCAGCAGCTCTTCTAGCGGGCAGTACAATGAGCAGTTCTTC. Its protein product is CASSSSSGQYNEQFF.

The J gene is TRBJ1-3, the V gene TRBV4-2; a possible D gene is TRBD1 (6 bases). Germline V gene data show CDR1 as LGHNA and CDR2 as YNFKEQ. V lost 4 bases and J 2 bases, leaving 18 bases between the germline ends. This CDR3 contains 17 residues. The chain's CDR3 is CASSPSRLGGTGNTIYF. Written as DNA, the CDR3 is TGTGCCAGCAGCCCTTCCCGATTAGGGGGAACTGGAAACACCATATATTTT.

The chain couples TRBV3-1 (or the pseudogene TRBV3-2) to TRBJ2-5; tentative D call: TRBD2 (6 bases). V was trimmed by 1 base and J by 2 bases, leaving 8 bases between them. Per the germline V gene, CDR1 is LGHDT and CDR2 is YNNKEL (reference sequence). The CDR3 consists of 14 residues. CDR3 DNA sequence: TGTGCCAGCAGCCAAGGGCTAGCGCAAGAGACCCAGTACTTC. This translates into CASSQGLAQETQYF.

The chain carries TRBV6-5 and TRBJ1-5, with a weak D call TRBD1 (6 bases). Trimming pared 5 bases from V and 6 bases from J, leaving 14 bases between. The CDR3 loop spans 14 amino acids. In germline, CDR1 is MNHEY, CDR2 SVGAGI. The DNA for the CDR3 is TGTGCCAGCAGTCCCCGGACAGCCTCTCAGCCCCAGCATTTT. Translation gives CASSPRTASQPQHF.

The V call is TRBV7-8, the J call TRBJ2-3, with D possibly matching TRBD2 (6 bases). V was clipped by 7 bases and J by 4 bases, with 21 bases between them. The CDR3 runs 16 residues. Germline assignment: CDR1 SGHVS and CDR2 FQNEAQ. This chain's CDR3 is CASTPLTPGGADTQYF. CDR3 nucleotides: TGTGCCAGCACCCCATTGACTCCCGGAGGGGCAGATACGCAGTATTTT.

The table lists this clone with a count of one. The chain carries TRBV15 and TRBJ2-1; 8 bases line up with TRBD1. The CDR3 runs 15 residues. The V segment lost 0 bases and the J segment 13 bases; nucleotides outside the gene matches: 11. The V gene's germline CDR1 is LNHNV and CDR2 YYDKDF (reference sequence). As DNA, the CDR3 is TGTGCCACCAGCAGAGATAGGGCAGGGGGCTCTAACCAGTTCTTC. Its protein product is CATSRDRAGGSNQFF.

This clone was recorded a few times. The CDR3 here is CASSQVGKGDPDTQYF. DNA for the CDR3: TGCGCCAGCAGCCAAGTCGGGAAGGGCGATCCAGATACGCAGTATTTT. The chain has TRBV4-1 and TRBJ2-3, with D maybe TRBD2 (5 bases). From germline, CDR1 is MGHRA and CDR2 YSYEKL. Trimming took off 1 base at V and 4 bases at J, with 15 bases between the two ends. This CDR3 is built from 16 residues.

The chain links TRBV6-5 to TRBJ2-5; maybe TRBD1 (5 bases). The ends were cut back, 6 bases at V and 5 bases at J, with 10 bases in the middle. Germline V gene data show CDR1 as MNHEY and CDR2 as SVGAGI. This CDR3 is 12 amino acids long. CDR3 sequence: CASSQGRETQYF. CDR3 coding DNA: TGTGCCAGCAGCCAGGGCAGGGAGACCCAGTACTTC.

The chain is built from TRBV30 and TRBJ1-1; D uncertain. The CDR3 contains 15 residues. Germline CDR1 and CDR2: GTSNPN and SVGIG (reference sequence). V was cut by 3 bases and J by 3 bases, with 17 bases left in between. The CDR3 DNA follows: TGTGCCTGGAGGAAAGAGCAGAGGAGGGACACTGAAGCTTTCTTT. Amino acid sequence: CAWRKEQRRDTEAFF.

The chain uses TRBV19 and TRBJ2-1; D perhaps matches TRBD1 (6 bases). Germline values: CDR1 LNHDA, CDR2 SQIVND (reference sequence). Trimming took 6 bases from V and 5 from J, leaving 11 bases between them. The length of the CDR3 is 13 residues. CDR3 sequence: CASRGGQHNEQFF. The CDR3 nucleotides are TGTGCCAGTAGAGGCGGACAGCACAATGAGCAGTTCTTC.

The CDR3 DNA reads as TGTGCCTGGAGTAGGGACAGGCTCAATCAGCCCCAGCATTTT. It is translated as CAWSRDRLNQPQHF. The chain is built from TRBV30 and TRBJ1-5; 8 nucleotides match TRBD1. This CDR3 spans 14 amino acids. Germline V CDR1 and CDR2: GTSNPN, SVGIG (reference sequence). Trimming at V came to 2 bases and at J to 3 bases, leaving 3 bases not matched to a gene.

The chain carries TRBV3-1 (or the pseudogene TRBV3-2) and TRBJ1-1, with D unresolved. The CDR3 extends over 14 amino acids. V lost 1 base, J lost 3 bases, and 9 bases lay in between. Germline-derived CDR1 and CDR2 are LGHDT and YNNKEL (reference sequence). Here the CDR3 reads CASSQGAEYTEAFF. The CDR3 coding sequence is TGTGCCAGCAGCCAAGGTGCAGAATACACTGAAGCTTTCTTT.

This clone was observed a single time. V and J are TRBV4-1 and TRBJ2-6; TRBD2 is a possible D gene (5 bases). The CDR3 runs to 17 residues. Trimming stripped 1 base from V and 1 base from J, with 11 bases between. Per germline, CDR1 MGHRA and CDR2 YSYEKL. CDR3 coding DNA: TGCGCCAGCAGCCAAGGGTACGGGGTTTCTGGGGCCAACGTCCTGACTTTC. Translation gives CASSQGYGVSGANVLTF.

This rearrangement joins TRBV7-2 to TRBJ1-6; D uncertain. The CDR3 is made up of 13 amino acids. V was shortened by 1 base and J by 6 bases, with 4 bases between the two germline ends. The germline CDR1 and CDR2 sequences are SGHTA and FQGNSA. The CDR3 bases are TGTGCCAGCAGCTTAGATCGTAATTCACCCCTCCACTTT. Translated: CASSLDRNSPLHF.

The V gene is TRBV27, the J gene TRBJ1-1, with D possibly TRBD1 on 5 matching bases. Germline V gene data show CDR1 as MNHEY and CDR2 as SMNVEV (reference sequence). This CDR3 is 15 amino acids long. Trimming cost V 5 bases and J 0 bases, with 13 bases left between them. The chain's CDR3 is CASSQRGGMNTEAFF. In nucleotides, the CDR3 is TGTGCCAGCAGTCAACGGGGGGGAATGAACACTGAAGCTTTCTTT.

This sequence joins TRBV7-8 and TRBJ1-1, with TRBD1 as a possible D gene (6 bases). The CDR3 runs 14 residues. The germline V gene has CDR1 SGHVS and CDR2 FQNEAQ. V was pared by 0 bases and J by 3 bases, with 8 bases between. The CDR3 protein is CASSLARTDTEAFF. Written as DNA, the CDR3 is TGTGCCAGCAGCTTAGCTCGGACAGACACTGAAGCTTTCTTT. Drawing the rest from reference TRBV7-8 and TRBJ1-1, the complete variable domain is GAGVSQSPRYKVAKRGQDVALRCDPISGHVSLFWYQQALGQGPEFLTYFQNEAQLDKSGLPSDRFFAERPEGSVSTLKIQRTQQEDSAVYLCASSLARTDTEAFFGQGTRLTVV.

This clone showed up just once. V gene TRBV6-5 combines with J gene TRBJ2-7, with TRBD1 matching 7 bases. J gave up 5 bases and V 7 bases, and 8 bases lay outside the gene matches. The CDR3 is made up of 13 amino acids. CDR1 and CDR2 from the germline V gene are MNHEY and SVGAGI. The CDR3 protein is CASTATGWNEQYF. CDR3 bases: TGTGCCAGCACTGCGACAGGGTGGAACGAGCAGTACTTC.

This clone qualifies as medium-sized. The chain uses TRBV10-3 and TRBJ1-3; D not certain. V was shortened by 3 bases and J by 4 bases, with 13 bases between the two germline ends. The CDR3 runs 15 residues. Germline CDR1 and CDR2: ENHRY and SYGVKD. The CDR3 nucleotides are TGTGCCATCAGTGAATTTGGGTTGGGCGGAAACACCATATATTTT. It specifies CAISEFGLGGNTIYF.

The chain joins TRBV11-2 to TRBJ2-1, with 8 bases lining up with TRBD1. The ends lost 5 bases at V and 8 bases at J; junction bases unmatched: 8. CDR3 length equals 14 residues. Germline V gives CDR1 SGHAT, CDR2 FQNNGV. The CDR3 DNA sequence: TGTGCCAGCAGCCATAGGACAGGGTCCCATGAGCAGTTCTTC. Translation gives CASSHRTGSHEQFF.

The CDR3 DNA reads TGTGCCAGCAGCTTCGCGGGAGGGCCTGGCACCGGGGAGCTGTTTTTT. The encoded protein is CASSFAGGPGTGELFF. V and J are TRBV7-7 and TRBJ2-2, with TRBD2 matching over 9 bases. J lost 4 bases, V lost 3 bases, and 6 bases had no gene match. This CDR3 region has 16 residues. Germline V gene lookup returns CDR1 SSHAT and CDR2 FNYEAQ (reference sequence).

CDR3 sequence: CASSFTAGLAGSSLNEQFF. The CDR3 DNA follows: TGCGCCAGCAGCTTCACCGCGGGGCTAGCGGGGTCCTCTCTCAATGAGCAGTTCTTC. This sequence joins TRBV5-1 and TRBJ2-1, with TRBD2 matching over 9 bases. Trimming at V came to 2 bases and at J to 6 bases, leaving 18 bases not matched to a gene. The CDR3 consists of 19 residues. The germline gives CDR1 SGHRS, CDR2 YFSETQ.